One TCR beta chain is described in this entry. What it binds is not known. The data belong to a study of beta chain features in type 1 diabetes. Sequenced material consisted of expressed TCRB transcripts (all of the isolated RNA was reverse transcribed). Sequenced by immunoSEQ multiplex PCR; TCRdb stores in-frame clones only, minus some. The sample contains 40,000 to 60,000 clones, about 60% of which appear only once. General study findings and limits: VDJ junctions from patients with type 1 diabetes contained fewer insertions and more deletions. All four CD4+ subsets of Type 1 diabetes patients contained TCRB CDR3s that were moderately but significantly shorter.

Trimming removed 6 bases from V and 3 bases from J, with 15 bases in between. This CDR3 has 15 residues. From germline, CDR1 is LGHNA and CDR2 YNFKEQ. Sequenced sample: stem cell memory CD4+ T cells from blood. The chain employs TRBV4-2 and TRBJ2-1; D might be TRBD2 (6 bases). The receptor was isolated from a woman under 40 with type 1 diabetes. The CDR3 nucleotides are TGTGCCAGCAGTGACAGTGGGGGGAACTACAATGAGCAGTTCTTC. Amino acid sequence: CASSDSGGNYNEQFF.